The 32 T cell receptor beta chains below all came from one sample that was sequenced in a study of T cell responses to AZD1222 COVID-19 vaccine. The repertoire was sequenced with immunoSEQ multiplex PCR; TCRdb's copy has only in-frame clones and lacks some. The data show some 170,000 clones, with just over 90% seen just once and 2.5% to 3% held by the top ten. The sample consisted of peripheral blood, taken on day 0 of AZD1222 vaccination. The receptor source for this set is an adult in good health.

The sample holds one count of this clone. The gene calls are TRBV19 and TRBJ1-5; weak D call: TRBD1 (6 bases). Germline V lookup: CDR1 LNHDA, CDR2 SQIVND (reference sequence). The V and J ends lost 2 bases and 5 bases respectively, with 10 bases between them. CDR3 length: 14 amino acids. CDR3 sequence reads: CASSIRQGYQPQHF. The CDR3 bases are TGTGCCAGTAGTATACGGCAGGGGTATCAGCCCCAGCATTTT.

The gene calls are TRBV27 and TRBJ1-1; D call uncertain. CDR1 is MNHEY and CDR2 is SMNVEV in the germline V gene (reference sequence). V gave up 6 bases and J gave up 0 bases, with 11 bases separating them. The CDR3 consists of 14 residues. CDR3 DNA sequence: TGTGCCAGCAGCGTTTACCCAATGAACACTGAAGCTTTCTTT. Its protein product is CASSVYPMNTEAFF.

The chain couples TRBV19 to TRBJ1-5; weak D call: TRBD1 (5 bases). Trimming pared 3 bases from V and 6 bases from J, leaving 21 bases between. The CDR3 is 17 residues long. Germline V gene sequence: CDR1 LNHDA, CDR2 SQIVND (reference sequence). DNA for the CDR3: TGTGCCAGTAGTATGGGCGGTCCAGGGAGTGGGGGTCAGCCCCAGCATTTT. Amino acids: CASSMGGPGSGGQPQHF.

V and J are TRBV18 and TRBJ2-3; 7 nucleotides line up with TRBD2. The CDR3 is 18 amino acids. Per the germline V gene, CDR1 is KGHSH and CDR2 is LQKENI. V lost 6 bases and J lost 5; bases outside the gene matches: 20. The CDR3 DNA follows: TGTGCCAGCTCTTTCTCTGAACCGGGACTACGAACGGGAGATACGCAGTATTTT. As protein: CASSFSEPGLRTGDTQYF.

There are a few counts of this clone. The chain uses TRBV27 and TRBJ2-2; TRBD2 aligns across 10 bases. The CDR3 consists of 14 residues. J lost 7 bases, V lost 3 bases, and 2 bases had no gene match. Germline V gene sequence: CDR1 MNHEY, CDR2 SMNVEV (reference sequence). For the CDR3, the DNA is TGTGCCAGCAGTTTCAGCGGGAGGGACGGGGAGCTGTTTTTT. Translating it yields CASSFSGRDGELFF.

J is TRBJ1-4 and V is TRBV10-3, with a tentative D call TRBD1 (5 bases). The CDR3 has 13 residues. The germline V and J ends were trimmed by 11 bases and 5 bases, with 15 bases remaining between them. Germline V gene sequence: CDR1 ENHRY, CDR2 SYGVKD. CDR3 coding DNA: TGTGCCGTTACTTCGGACAAGAATGAAAAACTGTTTTTT. Translating gives CAVTSDKNEKLFF.

This chain links TRBV3-1 (or the pseudogene TRBV3-2) with TRBJ2-5; D is possibly TRBD2 (6 bases). V dropped 4 bases and J dropped 5 bases, with 14 bases sitting between them. CDR3 size: 14 residues. From germline, CDR1 is LGHDT and CDR2 YNNKEL (reference sequence). The CDR3 is CASSPGLQRETQYF. DNA of the CDR3: TGTGCCAGCAGCCCGGGACTGCAACGGGAGACCCAGTACTTC.

V and J are TRBV11-2 and TRBJ2-5, with a tentative D call TRBD2 (6 bases). The germline V gene encodes CDR1 SGHAT and CDR2 FQNNGV. The CDR3 runs to 15 residues. Between the trimmed V and J ends, which lost 0 bases and 3 bases, there was a span of 11 bases. The CDR3 region is CASSLDEGGKETQYF. The DNA of the CDR3 is TGTGCCAGCAGCTTAGATGAGGGCGGGAAAGAGACCCAGTACTTC.

V usage is TRBV29-1 and J usage is TRBJ2-7, with TRBD1 matching over 8 bases. Trimming cost V 4 bases and J 2 bases; bases outside gene matches: 4. Germline V CDR1 and CDR2: SQVTM, ANQGSEA. The CDR3 totals 13 residues. The CDR3 region has the DNA TGCAGCGTTGGGACAGGGAGGACCTACGAGCAGTACTTC. Protein product: CSVGTGRTYEQYF.

This chain uses TRBV4-1 with TRBJ2-7; D may be TRBD1 or TRBD2 (6 bases each). Germline V lookup: CDR1 MGHRA, CDR2 YSYEKL. Trimming pared 3 bases from V and 2 bases from J, leaving 14 bases between. This CDR3 is 15 amino acids long. The CDR3 sequence: CASSHGGTHTYEQYF. CDR3 DNA sequence: TGCGCCAGCAGCCACGGCGGGACACACACCTACGAGCAGTACTTC.

This chain connects TRBV3-1 (or the pseudogene TRBV3-2) to TRBJ2-1; TRBD2 matches at 7 bases. Germline-derived CDR1 and CDR2 are LGHDT and YNNKEL (reference sequence). V gave up 2 bases and J gave up 9 bases; unmatched junction bases: 13. The CDR3 runs 16 residues. The CDR3 coding sequence is TGTGCCAGCAGCCAAAAGACTAGCAGACTCTATGTTGAGCAGTTCTTC. This codes for CASSQKTSRLYVEQFF.

V and J are TRBV10-2 and TRBJ1-1; D is undetermined. Deletions cut 3 bases from V and 1 base from J, with 3 bases between. Germline-derived CDR1 and CDR2 are WSHSY and SAAADI. The CDR3 has 12 amino acids. CDR3 coding DNA: TGCGCCAGCAGTGACCCGAACACTGAAGCTTTCTTT. Protein product: CASSDPNTEAFF.

V gene TRBV25-1 combines with J gene TRBJ1-2; possibly TRBD1 for D (5 bases). CDR1 and CDR2 from the germline V gene are MGHDK and SYGVNS. V was shortened by 4 bases and J by 8 bases, with 14 bases between the two germline ends. The CDR3 is 13 amino acids. This CDR3 reads CASSGAGGAGYTF. As DNA, the CDR3 is TGTGCCAGCAGTGGAGCCGGAGGGGCGGGCTACACCTTC.

CDR3 nucleotide sequence: TGCGCCAGCAGTGAGTGGCAGGGGGCGAGTACGCAGTATTTT. Translated, it gives CASSEWQGASTQYF. The chain links TRBV10-1 to TRBJ2-3; 8 positions match TRBD1. Germline loops: CDR1 WNHNN, CDR2 SYGVQD (reference sequence). The CDR3 spans 14 residues. The trim removed 1 base at V and 8 bases at J, leaving 5 bases unmatched.

This chain uses TRBV27 with TRBJ2-1; 12 nucleotides agree with TRBD2. The CDR3 sequence is 12 residues long. Germline V lookup: CDR1 MNHEY, CDR2 SMNVEV (reference sequence). J was trimmed by 14 bases and V by 4 bases; bases with no gene match: 3. The CDR3 loop reads CASSSSGRVKFF. CDR3 nucleotide sequence: TGTGCCAGCAGTTCTAGCGGGAGGGTGAAGTTCTTC.

The DNA for the CDR3 is TGTGCCAGCAGTTATACTAGCGGGAGAAACACCGGGGAGCTGTTTTTT. Translated, it gives CASSYTSGRNTGELFF. V usage is TRBV3-1 (or the pseudogene TRBV3-2) and J usage is TRBJ2-2; 11 nucleotides match TRBD2. CDR3 length: 16 residues. CDR1 is LGHDT, CDR2 YNNKEL, per germline (reference sequence). With V trimmed by 6 bases and J by 2 bases, 5 bases remained unmatched.

The rearrangement uses TRBV11-2 and TRBJ2-7; D is uncertain. The V gene lost 5 bases and the J gene lost 5 bases, with 16 bases spanning the gap. CDR3 length: 14 residues. The germline CDR1 and CDR2 sequences are SGHAT and FQNNGV. The CDR3 reads CASSPDKGPHEQYF. The DNA for the CDR3 is TGTGCCAGCAGCCCAGATAAAGGTCCGCACGAGCAGTACTTC.

The chain recombines TRBV7-9 with TRBJ1-1, with 10 bases aligning to TRBD1. Germline loops: CDR1 SEHNR, CDR2 FQNEAQ (reference sequence). J was trimmed by 5 bases and V by 5 bases; bases with no gene match: 5. CDR3 length: 14 amino acids. The CDR3 reads CASSGQGDGTEAFF. DNA for the CDR3: TGTGCCAGCAGCGGACAGGGGGATGGTACTGAAGCTTTCTTT.

This chain connects TRBV4-1 to TRBJ2-1; a weak D match, TRBD1 (5 bases). The CDR3 has 14 amino acids. Trimming removed 4 bases from V and 6 bases from J, with 13 bases in between. Germline assignment: CDR1 MGHRA and CDR2 YSYEKL. CDR3 nucleotide sequence: TGCGCCAGCAGCCCGGTTCGACAGTTCAATGAGCAGTTCTTC. It specifies CASSPVRQFNEQFF.

This clone turned up a few times. This sequence joins TRBV13 and TRBJ1-2, with 8 bases matching TRBD1. With V trimmed by 0 bases and J by 3 bases, 0 bases remained unmatched. Germline V lookup: CDR1 PRHDT, CDR2 FYEKMQ (reference sequence). CDR3 length: 14 residues. For the CDR3, the DNA is TGTGCCAGCAGCTTAGGGACAGGGGACTATGGCTACACCTTC. Amino acids: CASSLGTGDYGYTF.

The chain links TRBV27 to TRBJ2-6; D is perhaps TRBD1 (6 bases). The CDR3 sequence is 13 residues long. Germline loops: CDR1 MNHEY, CDR2 SMNVEV (reference sequence). V was pared by 8 bases and J by 2 bases, with 7 bases between. In nucleotides, the CDR3 is TGTGCCAGCCGGACAGCTGGGGCCAACGTCCTGACTTTC. Translated, it gives CASRTAGANVLTF.

The rearrangement uses TRBV5-3 and TRBJ1-3, with a tentative D call TRBD1 (5 bases). TRBV5-3 has ORF status, its function being uncertain. The CDR3 has 17 residues. Between the trimmed V and J ends, which lost 0 bases and 0 bases, there was a span of 13 bases. This chain's CDR3 is CARSLETGRHSGNTIYF. Written as DNA, the CDR3 is TGTGCCAGAAGCTTGGAAACAGGACGGCACTCTGGAAACACCATATATTTT.

This clone was detected once. V is TRBV21-1 and J is TRBJ2-7; whether TRBD1, the table's D call, matches the DNA was not checked. TRBV21-1 is listed as a pseudogene. The CDR3 covers 14 residues. The chain's CDR3 is CASSKVGRTYEQYF. CDR3 in DNA: TGTGCCAGCAGCAAAGTGGGCAGAACCTACGAGCAGTACTTC.

The chain recombines TRBV28 with TRBJ1-4, with 8 nucleotides matching TRBD1. Losses at the gene ends were 5 bases for V and 9 bases for J; bases not matched to a gene: 14. The CDR3 is made up of 16 amino acids. Germline V CDR1 and CDR2: MDHEN, SYDVKM. The CDR3 here is CASSPEDRALVQKLFF. As DNA, the CDR3 is TGTGCCAGCAGTCCGGAGGACAGGGCCTTGGTTCAAAAACTGTTTTTT.

CDR3 protein: CASSLSRTDYEQYF. DNA for the CDR3: TGTGCCAGCAGTTTATCGCGGACGGACTACGAGCAGTACTTC. The chain recombines TRBV27 with TRBJ2-7; D is uncertain. Per the germline V gene, CDR1 is MNHEY and CDR2 is SMNVEV (reference sequence). The length of the CDR3 is 14 residues. Between the trimmed V and J ends, which lost 0 bases and 3 bases, there was a span of 9 bases.

This clone was detected only once. The chain couples TRBV5-6 to TRBJ1-2, with 7 bases identical to TRBD1. Germline trimming cut 4 bases from V and 8 bases from J; bases unmatched to any gene: 8. Germline CDR1 reads SGHDT; CDR2 reads YYEEEE. There are 13 residues in the CDR3. The DNA for the CDR3 is TGTGCCAGCAGCGGGACAGTTTTTGGAGGCTACACCTTC. It translates to CASSGTVFGGYTF.

This sequence joins TRBV9 and TRBJ1-2; D is undetermined. The V end lost 10 bases, the J end lost 4 bases, and 14 bases lay between the germline ends. CDR3 length: 12 residues. CDR1 is SGDLS, CDR2 YYNGEE, per germline. CDR3 amino acids: CACLGGCYGYTF. The CDR3 region has the DNA TGTGCCTGCCTTGGCGGATGCTATGGCTACACCTTC.

The gene calls are TRBV12-3 or TRBV12-4 and TRBJ2-2; no clear D. V shed 8 bases and J shed 4 bases, with 8 bases lying between them. This CDR3 is 12 amino acids long. CDR3 DNA sequence: TGTGCCAGCTCTCCCGGCACCGGGGAGCTGTTTTTT. This gives the protein CASSPGTGELFF.

J is TRBJ1-2 and V is TRBV9, with D unclear. Trimming stripped 3 bases from V and 8 bases from J, with 14 bases between. Germline V gives CDR1 SGDLS, CDR2 YYNGEE. The CDR3 runs to 13 residues. CDR3 in DNA: TGTGCCAGCAGCGCCGGAGAGTTTGGAGGCTACACCTTC. Protein: CASSAGEFGGYTF.

V and J are TRBV19 and TRBJ1-1; no clear D gene. This CDR3 has 12 amino acids. Trimming stripped 4 bases from V and 7 bases from J, with 10 bases between. CDR1 is LNHDA and CDR2 is SQIVND in the germline V gene (reference sequence). CDR3 protein: CASSSSGIEAFF. The DNA for the CDR3 is TGTGCCAGTAGTAGCTCCGGGATTGAAGCTTTCTTT.

V is TRBV18 and J is TRBJ1-2; 10 nucleotides agree with TRBD1. J was trimmed by 4 bases and V by 2 bases; bases with no gene match: 1. The CDR3 length is 14 residues. Germline CDR1 and CDR2: KGHSH and LQKENI. The CDR3 loop reads CASSPGQGVYGYTF. Here the CDR3 DNA reads TGTGCCAGCTCACCAGGACAGGGGGTCTATGGCTACACCTTC. The entire variable domain, with the rest obtained from reference TRBV18 and TRBJ1-2, is as follows: NAGVMQNPRHLVRRRGQEARLRCSPMKGHSHVYWYRQLPEEGLKFMVYLQKENIIDESGMPKERFSAEFPKEGPSILRIQQVVRGDSAAYFCASSPGQGVYGYTFGSGTRLTVV.

The gene calls are TRBV10-3 and TRBJ1-1; 7 bases fit TRBD1. Trimming removed 11 bases from V and 5 bases from J; junction bases left unmatched: 11. Germline V CDR1 and CDR2: ENHRY, SYGVKD. This CDR3 is 13 amino acids long. The CDR3 sequence is CALKTGVDTEAFF. The DNA of the CDR3 is TGTGCCCTAAAAACAGGGGTTGATACTGAAGCTTTCTTT.